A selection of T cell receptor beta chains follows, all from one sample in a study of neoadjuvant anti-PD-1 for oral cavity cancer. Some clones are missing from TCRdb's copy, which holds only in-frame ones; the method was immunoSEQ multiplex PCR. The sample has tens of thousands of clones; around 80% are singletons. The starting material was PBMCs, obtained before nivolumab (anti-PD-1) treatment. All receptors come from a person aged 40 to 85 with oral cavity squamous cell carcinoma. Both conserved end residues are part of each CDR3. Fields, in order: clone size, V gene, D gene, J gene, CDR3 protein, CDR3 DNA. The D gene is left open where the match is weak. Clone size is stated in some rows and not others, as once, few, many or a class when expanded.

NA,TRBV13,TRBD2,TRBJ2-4,CASSLLSGRVSKNIQYF,TGTGCCAGCAGCTTATTAAGCGGGAGGGTGTCCAAAAACATTCAGTACTTC
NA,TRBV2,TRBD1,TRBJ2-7,CASSQDRFYEQYF,TGTGCCAGCAGCCAGGACAGGTTCTACGAGCAGTACTTC
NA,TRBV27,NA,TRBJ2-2,CATSRSSTGTGELFF,TGTGCCACCTCTCGCTCCAGTACAGGGACCGGGGAGCTGTTTTTT
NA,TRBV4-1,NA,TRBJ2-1,CASSGRMSSYNEQFF,TGCGCCAGCAGCGGGCGGATGAGCTCCTACAATGAGCAGTTCTTC
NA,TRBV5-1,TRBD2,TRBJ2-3,CASSLGSGGMEDTQYF,TGCGCCAGCAGCTTGGGTAGCGGGGGGATGGAAGATACGCAGTATTTT
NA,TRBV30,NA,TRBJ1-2,CAWSPRTGTYGYTF,TGTGCCTGGAGCCCCCGAACAGGAACCTATGGCTACACCTTC
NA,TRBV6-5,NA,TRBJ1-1,CASRPQANTEAFF,TGTGCCAGCAGACCCCAGGCGAACACTGAAGCTTTCTTT
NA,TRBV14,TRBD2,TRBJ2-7,CASSLRPGLAAYEQYF,TGTGCCAGCAGCTTACGGCCGGGGCTAGCGGCCTACGAGCAGTACTTC
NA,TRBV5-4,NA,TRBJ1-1,CASSRAIWGLNTEAFF,TGTGCCAGCAGCCGGGCTATATGGGGGTTGAACACTGAAGCTTTCTTT
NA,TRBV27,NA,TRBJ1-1,CASSFFGGPYTEAFF,TGTGCCAGCAGTTTTTTTGGGGGGCCTTACACTGAAGCTTTCTTT
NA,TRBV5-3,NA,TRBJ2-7,CARSLQLDYEQYF,TGTGCCAGAAGCTTACAATTGGACTACGAGCAGTACTTC
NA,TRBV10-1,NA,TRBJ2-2,CASSGGLGNTGELFF,TGCGCCAGCAGTGGAGGACTGGGGAACACCGGGGAGCTGTTTTTT
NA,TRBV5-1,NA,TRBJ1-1,CASRAGSHLFSNTEAFF,TGCGCCAGCAGGGCAGGTTCCCACCTATTTTCGAACACTGAAGCTTTCTTT
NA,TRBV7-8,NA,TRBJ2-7,CASSLWARLDVYEQYF,TGTGCCAGCAGCTTATGGGCTCGGCTAGATGTCTACGAGCAGTACTTC
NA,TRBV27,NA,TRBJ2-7,CASSSSSITNYEQYF,TGTGCCAGCAGTTCATCTAGCATTACAAACTACGAGCAGTACTTC
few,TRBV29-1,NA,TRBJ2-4,CSASTRYLAKNIQYF,TGCAGCGCCAGCACCCGGTACCTAGCCAAAAACATTCAGTACTTC
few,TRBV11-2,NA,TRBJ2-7,CASSLAFGGYEQYF,TGTGCCAGCAGCTTAGCCTTCGGGGGATACGAGCAGTACTTC